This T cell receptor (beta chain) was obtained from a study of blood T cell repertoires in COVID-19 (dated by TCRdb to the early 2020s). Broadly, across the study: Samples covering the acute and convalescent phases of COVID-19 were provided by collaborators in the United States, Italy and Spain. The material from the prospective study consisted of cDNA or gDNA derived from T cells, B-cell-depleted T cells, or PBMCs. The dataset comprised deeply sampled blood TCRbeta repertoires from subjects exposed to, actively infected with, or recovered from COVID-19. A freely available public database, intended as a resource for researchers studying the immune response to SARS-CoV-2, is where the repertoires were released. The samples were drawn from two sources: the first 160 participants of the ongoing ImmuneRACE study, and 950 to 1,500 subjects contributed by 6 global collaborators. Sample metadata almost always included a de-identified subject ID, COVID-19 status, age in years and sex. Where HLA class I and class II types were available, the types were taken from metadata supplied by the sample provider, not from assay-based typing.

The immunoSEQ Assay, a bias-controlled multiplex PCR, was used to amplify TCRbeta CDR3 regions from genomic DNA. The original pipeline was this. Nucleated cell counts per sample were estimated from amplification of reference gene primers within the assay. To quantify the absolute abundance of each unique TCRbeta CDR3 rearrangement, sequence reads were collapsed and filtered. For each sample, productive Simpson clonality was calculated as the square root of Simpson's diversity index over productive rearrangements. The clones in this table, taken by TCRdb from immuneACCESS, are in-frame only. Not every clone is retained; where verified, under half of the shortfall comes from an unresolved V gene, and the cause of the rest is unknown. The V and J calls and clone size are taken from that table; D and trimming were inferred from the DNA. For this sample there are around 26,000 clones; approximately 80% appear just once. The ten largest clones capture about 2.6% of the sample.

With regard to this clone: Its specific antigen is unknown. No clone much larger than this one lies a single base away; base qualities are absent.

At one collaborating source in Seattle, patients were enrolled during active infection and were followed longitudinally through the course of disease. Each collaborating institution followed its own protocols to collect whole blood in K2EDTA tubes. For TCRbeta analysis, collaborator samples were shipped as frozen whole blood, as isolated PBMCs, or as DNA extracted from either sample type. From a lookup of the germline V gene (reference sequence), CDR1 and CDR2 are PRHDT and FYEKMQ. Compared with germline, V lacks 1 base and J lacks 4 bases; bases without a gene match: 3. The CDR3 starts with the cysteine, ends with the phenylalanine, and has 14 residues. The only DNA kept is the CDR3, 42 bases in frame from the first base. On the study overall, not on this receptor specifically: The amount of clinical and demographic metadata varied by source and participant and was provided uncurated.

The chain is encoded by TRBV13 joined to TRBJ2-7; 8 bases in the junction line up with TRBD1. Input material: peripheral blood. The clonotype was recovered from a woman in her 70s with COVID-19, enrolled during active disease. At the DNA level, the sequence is TGTGCCAGCAGCTTAGCGACAGGGGCATACGAGCAGTACTTC. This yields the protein CASSLATGAYEQYF.